This entry features one T cell receptor (beta chain) sequence. The source of the sample is a study of T-cell reconstitution after alpha-beta-depleted transplantation in children. Germline CDR1 reads SGHTA; CDR2 reads FQGNSA. CDR3 length: 15 residues. Germline trimming cut 7 bases from V and 1 base from J; bases unmatched to any gene: 6. Researchers prepared the TCRbeta library using unique molecular identifiers, the study reports. TCRdb itself ran the PCR reads through MiXCR, one entry per CDR3 protein. The sample contains some 220,000 distinct CDR3 sequences, around 9.5% of which appear only once. This rearrangement joins TRBV7-2 to TRBJ1-5; TRBD1 matches 8 bases. The source of this sequence is a human donor who donated a stem cell graft to a child with acute lymphoblastic leukemia. The starting material was PBMCs from the stem cell graft donor, obtained from the stem cell graft. In DNA form, the CDR3 reads TGTGCCAGCACCACAGGGGGGAAGAGCAATCAGCCCCAGCATTTT. Its translation: CASTTGGKSNQPQHF.